This is a list of T cell receptor beta chains from one sample in a study of early T cells in non-severe SARS-CoV-2 infection. TCRdb called the 5' RACE reads again in MiXCR, with one record for every CDR3 protein. The repertoire consists of some 18,000 distinct CDR3 sequences, with approximately 5.6% occurring once and the leading ten covering over 5%. Sequencing was performed on whole blood. The receptor source for this set is an adult who was a healthcare worker with PCR-confirmed SARS-CoV-2 infection or an uninfected control (not recorded which). Both conserved end residues are part of each CDR3. Fields, in order: clone size, V gene, J gene, D gene, CDR3 protein, CDR3 DNA. D genes are given only for firm matches. Expanded clones are given a class, and other clones once, few, many or no size at all.

many	TRBV5-6	TRBJ2-2	TRBD2	CASSPVAGGPAGELFF	TGTGCCAGCAGCCCGGTAGCGGGAGGGCCCGCCGGGGAGCTGTTTTTT
many	TRBV20-1	TRBJ2-1	-	CRADSAWNEQFF	TGCAGGGCCGACTCGGCGTGGAATGAGCAGTTCTTC
many	TRBV12-3/TRBV12-4	TRBJ1-2	TRBD1	CASSGTGTRAGYTF	TGTGCCAGCAGTGGGACAGGGACGAGGGCTGGCTACACCTTC
many	TRBV5-6	TRBJ2-7	-	CASSQTRTKAYEQYF	TGTGCCAGCAGCCAAACCAGGACTAAGGCCTACGAGCAGTACTTC
many	TRBV24-1	TRBJ2-3	TRBD2	CATSDPAGGADTQYF	TGTGCCACCAGTGATCCAGCGGGAGGGGCAGATACGCAGTATTTT
many	TRBV11-2	TRBJ2-5	TRBD2	CASCGLAGETQYF	TGTGCCAGCTGCGGACTAGCGGGAGAGACCCAGTACTTC
few	TRBV9	TRBJ2-3	TRBD1	CASSAPGQPSTDTQYF	TGTGCCAGCAGCGCGCCGGGACAGCCAAGCACAGATACGCAGTATTTT
many	TRBV4-1	TRBJ2-5	TRBD2	CASSQDGRSQETQYF	TGCGCCAGCAGCCAAGACGGGAGGAGCCAAGAGACCCAGTACTTC
many	TRBV27	TRBJ2-3	-	CASSLWAGDPDTQYF	TGTGCCAGCAGTTTATGGGCAGGGGACCCAGATACGCAGTATTTT
-	TRBV7-2	TRBJ2-5	TRBD2	CASTRGLAGVETQYF	TGTGCCAGCACCCGGGGACTAGCGGGAGTGGAGACCCAGTACTTC
many	TRBV21-1	TRBJ2-5	-	CASSKTAQETQYF	TGTGCCAGCAGCAAAACAGCGCAAGAGACCCAGTACTTC
many	TRBV10-2	TRBJ2-1	-	CASSESTGGLGNEQFF	TGCGCCAGCAGTGAGTCAACAGGAGGGCTCGGTAATGAGCAGTTCTTC
-	TRBV6-5	TRBJ2-2	-	CASSSLGTGELFF	TGTGCCAGCAGTTCTCTGGGCACCGGGGAGCTGTTTTTT
many	TRBV4-2	TRBJ1-2	-	CASSQEYPAPGPNTYGYTF	TGTGCCAGCAGCCAAGAATACCCTGCACCGGGACCCAACACGTATGGCTACACCTTC